The 9 T cell receptor beta chains listed next were all sequenced from one sample in a study of a mutant IDH1 vaccine in newly diagnosed glioma. Time point of the sample: week 47, end of study. A 20-mer mutant IDH1 peptide at 300 ug was injected subcutaneously with topical imiquimod. Profiled with immunoSEQ multiplex PCR; TCRdb holds only in-frame clones, not every one. The sample carries about 62,000 clones, under 85% recorded once. For these TCRs, the target antigens are not known. The specimen comprised PBMCs, sampled from a glioma patient whose treatment included an IDH1 peptide vaccine. The receptors derive from a man younger than 40 with glioma.

The genes are TRBV4-2 and TRBJ1-5; TRBD1 matches at 8 bases. With V trimmed by 2 bases and J by 5 bases, 5 bases remained unmatched. The CDR3 has 15 residues. In germline, CDR1 is LGHNA, CDR2 YNFKEQ. The CDR3: CASSQPDRDDQPQHF. The CDR3, as DNA: TGTGCCAGCAGCCAACCGGACAGGGATGATCAGCCCCAGCATTTT.

The chain uses TRBV27 and TRBJ2-7, with D perhaps matching TRBD1 (5 bases). The CDR3 covers 14 residues. Germline CDR1 is MNHEY and CDR2 is SMNVEV (reference sequence). V was cut by 5 bases and J by 2 bases, with 13 bases left in between. CDR3: CASSLDSGPYEQYF. For the CDR3, the DNA is TGTGCCAGCAGTCTAGACAGTGGCCCCTACGAGCAGTACTTC.

The J gene is TRBJ1-2, the V gene TRBV7-9, with D hard to call. Germline loops: CDR1 SEHNR, CDR2 FQNEAQ (reference sequence). Deletions cut 9 bases from V and 0 bases from J, with 8 bases between. This CDR3 region has 12 residues. This chain's CDR3 is CASTGSNYGYTF. The CDR3 DNA is TGTGCCAGTACCGGTTCTAACTATGGCTACACCTTC.

CDR3 residues: CASSLDSDRGNQPQHF. In nucleotides, the CDR3 is TGTGCCAGCAGCTTAGACTCCGACAGGGGCAATCAGCCCCAGCATTTT. The chain couples TRBV7-9 to TRBJ1-5; TRBD1 agrees at 7 bases. Germline V CDR1 and CDR2: SEHNR, FQNEAQ (reference sequence). With V trimmed by 1 base and J by 2 bases, 5 bases remained unmatched. CDR3 size: 16 residues.

V gene TRBV10-3 combines with J gene TRBJ2-1, with TRBD1 matching over 8 bases. The junction had 1 base not matched to a gene; V was cut back by 4 bases and J by 2 bases. Germline assignment: CDR1 ENHRY and CDR2 SYGVKD. CDR3 length: 14 residues. CDR3 DNA: TGTGCCATCAGTGCAGGGGGCGCCTACAATGAGCAGTTCTTC. Its protein is CAISAGGAYNEQFF.

V and J are TRBV2 and TRBJ1-6, with D possibly being TRBD1 (5 bases). Germline V lookup: CDR1 SNHLY, CDR2 FYNNEI. The CDR3 has 13 amino acids. Deletions cut 11 bases from V and 7 bases from J, with 15 bases between. The CDR3 nucleotides are TGTGCCGGGGCGGCAGTGGAGAATTCACCCCTCCACTTT. Translated, it gives CAGAAVENSPLHF.

V is TRBV7-9 and J is TRBJ1-5; 8 nucleotides match TRBD1. CDR1 and CDR2 from the germline V gene are SEHNR and FQNEAQ (reference sequence). The CDR3 is 16 amino acids. Unmatched junction bases numbered 10, after V lost 5 bases and J lost 4 bases. CDR3 coding DNA: TGTGCCAGCAGCGCCACCGGGACAGGTACTAATCAGCCCCAGCATTTT. This sequence encodes CASSATGTGTNQPQHF.

The chain joins TRBV18 to TRBJ1-5; 9 bases are shared with TRBD1. Trimming cost V 3 bases and J 2 bases; bases outside gene matches: 11. The CDR3 covers 18 residues. The germline gives CDR1 KGHSH, CDR2 LQKENI. The CDR3 loop reads CASSPRTGEILRNQPQHF. DNA of the CDR3: TGTGCCAGCTCACCCCGGACAGGGGAAATCCTTCGCAATCAGCCCCAGCATTTT.

This clone was observed a few times. This chain connects TRBV2 to TRBJ1-2, with D possibly TRBD1 on 6 matching bases. This CDR3 is built from 14 residues. Looked up from germline, CDR1 is SNHLY and CDR2 is FYNNEI. V lost 8 bases and J 3 bases, leaving 16 bases between the germline ends. The CDR3 is CASGGSGWDYGYTF. CDR3 DNA sequence: TGTGCCAGCGGGGGCTCGGGTTGGGACTATGGCTACACCTTC.